Listed here are 30 T cell receptor beta chains from one sample, sequenced in a study of cytomegalovirus exposure and HLA in healthy donors (TCRdb year 2017). Library method: the immunoSEQ multiplex PCR assay. A mixture of 60 forward primers for TCR Vbeta segments and 13 reverse primers for TCR Jbeta segments was used in the multiplex PCR. TCRdb took over this immuneACCESS table, retaining in-frame rearrangements with V and J assigned. Such tables are incomplete; in checked studies, under half of the missing clones stem from an unresolved V gene, and the remainder is unexplained. The table of this sample itemizes fewer than 85,000 clones. Approximately 4.2% of the sample lies in the top ten. The material sequenced was PBMCs. These TCRs come from a young man in good health and CMV-seronegative.

This chain connects TRBV6-5 to TRBJ1-1; D might be TRBD1 (5 bases). The V and J ends lost 6 bases and 5 bases respectively, with 16 bases between them. There are 14 residues in the CDR3. Germline CDR1 and CDR2: MNHEY and SVGAGI. CDR3 region: CASSPPGGETEAFF. The CDR3, as DNA: TGTGCCAGCAGCCCTCCGGGGGGGGAGACTGAAGCTTTCTTT.

The chain employs TRBV30 and TRBJ2-5, with TRBD2 matching 12 bases. Germline CDR1 is GTSNPN and CDR2 is SVGIG (reference sequence). V trimming: 2 bases; J trimming: 4 bases; junction bases outside the gene matches: 2. The CDR3 loop spans 14 amino acids. The CDR3 region is CAWSQGLAGETQYF. The CDR3 DNA follows: TGTGCCTGGAGTCAGGGACTAGCGGGAGAGACCCAGTACTTC.

V is TRBV9 and J is TRBJ1-1; no clear D. The CDR3 consists of 13 residues. Germline CDR1 SGDLS, CDR2 YYNGEE. V lost 4 bases to trimming and J lost 3 bases, with 10 bases between them. DNA of the CDR3: TGTGCCAGCAGCCTGATTAGCGACACTGAAGCTTTCTTT. This translates into CASSLISDTEAFF. The full variable domain, rest sourced from reference TRBV9 and TRBJ1-1, is DSGVTQTPKHLITATGQRVTLRCSPRSGDLSVYWYQQSLDQGLQFLIQYYNGEERAKGNILERFSAQQFPDLHSELNLSSLELGDSALYFCASSLISDTEAFFGQGTRLTVV.

The J gene is TRBJ1-2, the V gene TRBV6-5, with TRBD1 as a possible D gene (6 bases). V was pared by 5 bases and J by 8 bases, with 18 bases between. The CDR3 is 14 residues long. Germline CDR1 MNHEY, CDR2 SVGAGI. The CDR3 reads CASSTWDTLRGYTF. In DNA, the CDR3 is TGTGCCAGCAGTACTTGGGACACTCTTCGGGGCTACACCTTC.

This chain joins TRBV18 and TRBJ1-2; weak D call: TRBD1 (6 bases). The V end lost 3 bases, the J end lost 5 bases, and 13 bases lay between the germline ends. Germline V gene sequence: CDR1 KGHSH, CDR2 LQKENI. This CDR3 region has 14 residues. DNA of the CDR3: TGTGCCAGCTCACCCGCTGACAGGATTTATGGCTACACCTTC. Translated, it gives CASSPADRIYGYTF.

The chain carries TRBV19 and TRBJ1-2; maybe TRBD1 (6 bases). The CDR3 consists of 14 residues. Trimming took off 5 bases at V and 3 bases at J, with 13 bases between the two ends. Germline V gene lookup returns CDR1 LNHDA and CDR2 SQIVND (reference sequence). Here the CDR3 reads CASSLQGFYYGYTF. In DNA, the CDR3 is TGTGCCAGTAGTTTGCAGGGGTTTTACTATGGCTACACCTTC.

This chain links TRBV2 with TRBJ2-3, with D possibly TRBD1 on 5 matching bases. The length of the CDR3 is 13 residues. V dropped 4 bases and J dropped 6 bases, with 11 bases sitting between them. Germline-derived CDR1 and CDR2 are SNHLY and FYNNEI. CDR3 DNA sequence: TGTGCCAGCAGTGTGGGGCCAGGGGATACGCAGTATTTT. Residues: CASSVGPGDTQYF.

J is TRBJ2-3 and V is TRBV7-2, with 9 bases that match TRBD2. This CDR3 is 15 amino acids long. Trimming cost V 3 bases and J 4 bases; bases outside gene matches: 5. Germline V gives CDR1 SGHTA, CDR2 FQGNSA. CDR3 sequence reads: CASSLIAGVADTQYF. The CDR3 DNA is TGTGCCAGCAGCTTGATAGCGGGAGTCGCAGATACGCAGTATTTT. The full variable domain, its missing parts supplied by reference TRBV7-2 and TRBJ2-3, is GAGVSQSPSNKVTEKGKDVELRCDPISGHTALYWYRQSLGQGLEFLIYFQGNSAPDKSGLPSDRFSAERTGGSVSTLTIQRTQQEDSAVYLCASSLIAGVADTQYFGPGTRLTVL.

The chain recombines TRBV9 with TRBJ2-5; D is possibly TRBD1 (6 bases). The germline V and J ends were trimmed by 2 bases and 2 bases, with 10 bases remaining between them. CDR3 length equals 14 residues. Looked up from germline, CDR1 is SGDLS and CDR2 is YYNGEE. The CDR3: CASSVGQIQETQYF. The CDR3 bases are TGTGCCAGCAGCGTTGGACAGATTCAAGAGACCCAGTACTTC.

The CDR3 protein is CATSPAKGLYAYNEQFF. The CDR3 DNA reads as TGTGCCACCAGCCCCGCGAAGGGACTTTACGCCTACAATGAGCAGTTCTTC. The rearrangement joins TRBV15 to TRBJ2-1; D possibly corresponds to TRBD2 (6 bases). V lost 5 bases, J lost 2 bases, and 19 bases lay in between. CDR1 LNHNV and CDR2 YYDKDF come from the germline V gene (reference sequence). The length of the CDR3 is 17 residues.

Notes on this clone: Its ends do not fully match the called genes, so a read error is possible. V usage is TRBV7-9 and J usage is TRBJ2-7, with 7 bases that match TRBD2. Germline lookup yields CDR1 SEHNR and CDR2 FQNEAQ (reference sequence). The CDR3 consists of 13 residues. The CDR3 DNA reads as TGTGCCAGCAGTTTAGTGGGGGGGTCCGAGCAGTACTTC. It is translated as CASSLVGGSEQYF. Supplemented by reference TRBV7-9 and TRBJ2-7, the full variable domain reads DTGVSQNPRHKITKRGQNVTFRCDPISEHNRLYWYRQTLGQGPEFLTYFQNEAQLEKSRLLSDRFSAERPKGSFSTLEIQRTEQGDSAMYLCASSLVGGSEQYFGPGTRLTVT.

This chain uses TRBV25-1 with TRBJ2-1, with D possibly matching TRBD2 (5 bases). Deletions cut 5 bases from V and 4 bases from J, with 15 bases between. The CDR3 is 15 residues long. Germline CDR1 reads MGHDK; CDR2 reads SYGVNS. Here the CDR3 DNA reads TGTGCCAGCAGTCCCCCTGGGGAGTGGTACAATGAGCAGTTCTTC. As protein: CASSPPGEWYNEQFF.

This chain uses TRBV2 with TRBJ2-1, with a weak D call TRBD1 (5 bases). The V gene lost 6 bases and the J gene lost 7 bases, with 10 bases spanning the gap. Germline lookup yields CDR1 SNHLY and CDR2 FYNNEI. The CDR3 extends over 12 amino acids. CDR3 loop: CASSRARNEQFF. The DNA of the CDR3 is TGTGCCAGCAGCAGGGCGAGGAATGAGCAGTTCTTC. The whole variable domain, remainder taken from reference TRBV2 and TRBJ2-1, is EPEVTQTPSHQVTQMGQEVILRCVPISNHLYFYWYRQILGQKVEFLVSFYNNEISEKSEIFDDQFSVERPDGSNFTLKIRSTKLEDSAMYFCASSRARNEQFFGPGTRLTVL.

The chain uses TRBV5-3 and TRBJ1-1, with D uncertain. TRBV5-3 is given ORF status, its function remaining uncertain. V shed 2 bases and J shed 8 bases, with 10 bases lying between them. This CDR3 contains 12 residues. The CDR3: CARSFPGFEAFF. CDR3 bases: TGTGCCAGAAGCTTCCCGGGATTCGAAGCTTTCTTT.

The chain is built from TRBV5-1 and TRBJ2-3; 12 positions match TRBD2. V lost 5 bases, J lost 2 bases, and 3 bases stayed unmatched. This CDR3 has 15 amino acids. Germline V gene sequence: CDR1 SGHRS, CDR2 YFSETQ. DNA for the CDR3: TGCGCCAGCAGTACTAGCGGGGGGTCCACAGATACGCAGTATTTT. Translated, it gives CASSTSGGSTDTQYF.

This chain connects TRBV5-1 to TRBJ2-5, with TRBD1 matching over 7 bases. V lost 3 bases, J lost 6 bases, and 11 bases stayed unmatched. CDR3 length equals 15 residues. Germline V CDR1 and CDR2: SGHRS, YFSETQ. CDR3 coding DNA: TGCGCCAGCAGCTCTTGGGACAGAGGGACGAAGACCCAGTACTTC. Protein sequence: CASSSWDRGTKTQYF.

The J gene is TRBJ2-1, the V gene TRBV4-1, with a weak D call TRBD2 (6 bases). The V end lost 5 bases, the J end lost 2 bases, and 16 bases lay between the germline ends. CDR3 length: 16 amino acids. Per germline, CDR1 MGHRA and CDR2 YSYEKL. The CDR3 spells CASSAPGVRTYNEQFF. The CDR3 nucleotides are TGCGCCAGCAGCGCACCGGGAGTACGGACCTACAATGAGCAGTTCTTC.

The J gene is TRBJ2-2, the V gene TRBV18; 7 positions agree with TRBD1. This CDR3 region has 14 residues. Germline V gives CDR1 KGHSH, CDR2 LQKENI. V lost 3 bases to trimming and J lost 6 bases; unmatched junction nucleotides: 4. The CDR3 here is CASSPTGFPGELFF. CDR3 nucleotide sequence: TGTGCCAGCTCACCGACAGGGTTTCCCGGGGAGCTGTTTTTT.

The chain carries TRBV5-1 and TRBJ2-2; 8 nucleotides match TRBD1. The junction had 10 bases not matched to a gene; V was cut back by 4 bases and J by 5 bases. Germline CDR1 reads SGHRS; CDR2 reads YFSETQ. This CDR3 contains 16 residues. CDR3 nucleotides: TGCGCCAGCAGCCTACTTGGACAGGGAGGAACCGGGGAGCTGTTTTTT. Translating it yields CASSLLGQGGTGELFF.

The rearrangement uses TRBV28 and TRBJ1-4; D is unresolved. The germline V gene has CDR1 MDHEN and CDR2 SYDVKM. This CDR3 spans 12 amino acids. V dropped 8 bases and J dropped 8 bases, with 12 bases sitting between them. The CDR3 nucleotides are TGTGCCAGCGCCGGACTAAGGGAAAAACTGTTTTTT. This sequence encodes CASAGLREKLFF.

CDR3 DNA: TGTGCCAGCAGCTTAGGAGGGGGGGCAGGCGACGGGGAGCTGTTTTTT. Protein sequence: CASSLGGGAGDGELFF. The chain uses TRBV7-3 and TRBJ2-2; D might be TRBD2 (7 bases). The germline V and J ends were trimmed by 2 bases and 7 bases, with 17 bases remaining between them. The germline CDR1 and CDR2 sequences are SGHTA and FQGTGA. The CDR3 spans 16 residues.

The chain couples TRBV29-1 to TRBJ1-1, with D possibly matching TRBD1 (6 bases). Germline values: CDR1 SQVTM, CDR2 ANQGSEA. The V gene lost 3 bases and the J gene lost 0 bases, with 8 bases spanning the gap. The CDR3 is 13 residues long. The CDR3 reads CSVDRGLNTEAFF. CDR3 DNA: TGCAGCGTTGACAGGGGCCTGAACACTGAAGCTTTCTTT. Full variable domain (rest looked up from reference TRBV29-1 and TRBJ1-1): SAVISQKPSRDICQRGTSLTIQCQVDSQVTMMFWYRQQPGQSLTLIATANQGSEATYESGFVIDKFPISRPNLTFSTLTVSNMSPEDSSIYLCSVDRGLNTEAFFGQGTRLTVV.

This chain links TRBV7-9 with TRBJ1-1; 7 nucleotides line up with TRBD1. The CDR3 contains 18 residues. J gave up 3 bases and V 4 bases, and 17 bases lay outside the gene matches. Germline V gene lookup returns CDR1 SEHNR and CDR2 FQNEAQ (reference sequence). CDR3 region: CASSSSRGQGPRDTEAFF. For the CDR3, the DNA is TGTGCCAGCAGCTCATCTAGGGGGCAGGGTCCGCGGGACACTGAAGCTTTCTTT.

V gene TRBV27 combines with J gene TRBJ1-1, with D possibly matching TRBD1 (6 bases). The germline gives CDR1 MNHEY, CDR2 SMNVEV (reference sequence). CDR3 size: 16 residues. The germline V and J ends were trimmed by 6 bases and 7 bases, with 24 bases remaining between them. CDR3 nucleotide sequence: TGTGCCAGCAGAGACGCTCCTACAGGGTCATTGGGTGAAGCTTTCTTT. The encoded protein is CASRDAPTGSLGEAFF.

The V call is TRBV5-1, the J call TRBJ2-7, with 7 bases fitting TRBD1. The V segment lost 4 bases and the J segment 2 bases; nucleotides outside the gene matches: 9. Germline V lookup: CDR1 SGHRS, CDR2 YFSETQ. This CDR3 comprises 15 residues. CDR3 bases: TGCGCCAGCAGCCCCGGGACAGTGAATGCCTACGAGCAGTACTTC. The encoded protein is CASSPGTVNAYEQYF.

This sequence joins TRBV7-9 and TRBJ1-2, with D possibly matching TRBD1 (6 bases). Trimming removed 3 bases at V and 8 bases at J, with 10 bases between. CDR3 size: 12 residues. In germline, CDR1 is SEHNR, CDR2 FQNEAQ (reference sequence). For the CDR3, the DNA is TGTGCCAGCAGCTTGAAGGGGGTCGGCTACACCTTC. This translates into CASSLKGVGYTF.

V and J are TRBV7-9 and TRBJ2-3, with D possibly being TRBD2 (6 bases). The V end lost 1 base, the J end lost 6 bases, and 14 bases lay between the germline ends. The CDR3 has 15 amino acids. Germline values: CDR1 SEHNR, CDR2 FQNEAQ (reference sequence). This chain's CDR3 is CASSLVATRGDTQYF. The CDR3 DNA sequence: TGTGCCAGCAGCTTAGTTGCGACTAGAGGGGATACGCAGTATTTT.

The chain links TRBV29-1 to TRBJ2-7; the D is unclear. This CDR3 has 12 amino acids. V was clipped by 4 bases and J by 7 bases, with 14 bases between them. Per germline, CDR1 SQVTM and CDR2 ANQGSEA. The CDR3 is CSVGILTREQYF. As DNA, the CDR3 is TGCAGCGTTGGTATCCTTACGCGGGAGCAGTACTTC.

V usage is TRBV4-1 and J usage is TRBJ1-5, with 9 bases lining up with TRBD1. CDR1 is MGHRA and CDR2 is YSYEKL in the germline V gene. The CDR3 contains 16 residues. Trimming at V came to 1 base and at J to 6 bases, leaving 7 bases not matched to a gene. CDR3 sequence (DNA): TGCGCCAGCAGCCAAGTTGGACAGGGGTCTGCTCAGCCCCAGCATTTT. Translation gives CASSQVGQGSAQPQHF.

The CDR3 here is CASSFGQIQETQYF. The DNA for the CDR3 is TGCGCCAGCAGCTTCGGACAGATCCAAGAGACCCAGTACTTC. The chain has TRBV5-1 and TRBJ2-5; a possible D gene is TRBD1 (6 bases). The CDR3 is 14 amino acids. Trimming cost V 2 bases and J 1 base, with 9 bases left between them. Germline CDR1 reads SGHRS; CDR2 reads YFSETQ.